Listed here is a single T cell receptor beta chain. In the original analysis: Researchers report that nucleated cell counts were estimated from reference gene primer amplification. Sequencing used immunoSEQ multiplex PCR; TCRdb keeps in-frame clones, though not all of them. For V, J and clone size, that table is used; D and trimming come from the DNA. The data contain approximately 450,000 clones, more than 85% of them singletons. This specimen belongs to a study of blood T cell repertoires in COVID-19. About the research overall: PBMCs, B-cell-depleted T cells, or T cells were the source of the cDNA or gDNA that made up the material.

The trim removed 0 bases at V and 0 bases at J, leaving 2 bases unmatched. The CDR3 length is 17 residues. Germline-derived CDR1 and CDR2 are MNHNS and SASEGT. This clonotype was sampled from a woman in her thirties with acute or convalescent COVID-19. Sequenced: peripheral blood. The chain combines TRBV6-1 with TRBJ2-6; TRBD1 matches at 7 bases. The DNA for the CDR3 is TGTGCCAGCAGTGAAGCAGGGGGCCCCTCTGGGGCCAACGTCCTGACTTTC. Amino acids: CASSEAGGPSGANVLTF.